Shown below are 29 T cell receptor beta chains from a single sample sequenced in a study of OX40 agonist ivuxolimab in advanced cancers. The repertoire was sequenced with immunoSEQ multiplex PCR; TCRdb's copy has only in-frame clones and lacks some. Altogether around 30,000 clones are present, 82% being singletons, with the ten largest covering 2.5% to 3%. This sample comprised CD4+ or CD8+ T cells sorted from blood, obtained in a trial of the OX40 agonist ivuxolimab. The origin of the receptors is an adult with an advanced solid tumor such as melanoma, head and neck, liver or kidney cancer.

V and J are TRBV9 and TRBJ1-3; D is unresolved. V gave up 4 bases and J gave up 4 bases, with 18 bases separating them. Germline loops: CDR1 SGDLS, CDR2 YYNGEE. This CDR3 spans 16 amino acids. CDR3: CASSPPGGSKGNTIYF. In DNA form, the CDR3 reads TGTGCCAGCAGCCCCCCGGGCGGGTCGAAAGGAAACACCATATATTTT.

The CDR3 coding sequence is TGTGCCAGCAGCTTAGGGCGGGCAGGGCAAGCGAACACCGGGGAGCTGTTTTTT. It translates to CASSLGRAGQANTGELFF. This chain joins TRBV7-3 and TRBJ2-2; D tentatively reads TRBD1 or TRBD2 (5 bases each). The CDR3 sequence is 18 residues long. From germline, CDR1 is SGHTA and CDR2 FQGTGA. V lost 2 bases, J lost 0 bases, and 16 bases lay in between.

The gene calls are TRBV18 and TRBJ1-2; D perhaps matches TRBD1 (5 bases). V was clipped by 3 bases and J by 5 bases, with 13 bases between them. The CDR3 is made up of 14 amino acids. Germline V gene data show CDR1 as KGHSH and CDR2 as LQKENI. CDR3 residues: CASSPGTDLYGYTF. In DNA form, the CDR3 reads TGTGCCAGCTCACCCGGGACTGACTTATATGGCTACACCTTC.

Only a few counts were recorded for this clone. The gene calls are TRBV19 and TRBJ2-4, with D tentatively TRBD2 (5 bases). Looked up from germline, CDR1 is LNHDA and CDR2 is SQIVND (reference sequence). The V gene lost 5 bases and the J gene lost 3 bases, with 14 bases spanning the gap. This CDR3 spans 15 amino acids. The CDR3 DNA follows: TGTGCCAGTAGTTCCGGACTGCTAAGCAAAAACATTCAGTACTTC. Translating gives CASSSGLLSKNIQYF.

The chain couples TRBV7-2 to TRBJ2-7, with D possibly being TRBD1 or TRBD2 (6 bases each). Trimming took off 5 bases at V and 3 bases at J, with 17 bases between the two ends. This CDR3 has 15 residues. The germline gives CDR1 SGHTA, CDR2 FQGNSA. CDR3 sequence reads: CASSAPSGARYEQYF. CDR3 coding DNA: TGTGCCAGCAGCGCCCCATCGGGGGCCCGCTACGAGCAGTACTTC.

This clone was detected once. The chain uses TRBV7-8 and TRBJ2-7, with D possibly being TRBD1 (5 bases). The V gene lost 5 bases and the J gene lost 5 bases, with 10 bases spanning the gap. The CDR3 sequence is 12 residues long. Germline CDR1 SGHVS, CDR2 FQNEAQ. CDR3 region: CASSPTGNEQYF. In nucleotides, the CDR3 is TGTGCCAGCAGCCCCACAGGCAACGAGCAGTACTTC.

This clone showed up just a few times. CDR3 region: CASSPLESYGYTF. The CDR3 DNA follows: TGTGCCAGCAGCCCCCTGGAGTCCTATGGCTACACCTTC. The rearrangement uses TRBV7-9 and TRBJ1-2; D gene uncertain. Germline V CDR1 and CDR2: SEHNR, FQNEAQ (reference sequence). V was clipped by 5 bases and J by 4 bases, with 11 bases between them. The CDR3 sequence is 13 residues long.

The chain couples TRBV2 to TRBJ1-1; TRBD1 matches at 8 bases. Germline CDR1 is SNHLY and CDR2 is FYNNEI. V was clipped by 11 bases and J by 1 base; unmatched bases: 3. CDR3 size: 12 residues. CDR3 in amino acids: CAAGTGNTEAFF. CDR3 nucleotide sequence: TGTGCCGCCGGGACAGGGAACACTGAAGCTTTCTTT.

This chain uses TRBV6-5 with TRBJ2-7; 9 bases align to TRBD1. V lost 7 bases and J lost 2; bases outside the gene matches: 6. The CDR3 has 14 residues. CDR1 and CDR2 from the germline V gene are MNHEY and SVGAGI. The CDR3 nucleotides read TGTGCCAGCACCATGAGACAGGGGGCCTACGAGCAGTACTTC. It codes for CASTMRQGAYEQYF.

Regarding this clone: The junction shows a germline mismatch at one end, possibly a read error. The chain employs TRBV7-7 and TRBJ2-5; D is unclear. This CDR3 has 15 amino acids. CDR1 and CDR2 from the germline V gene are SSHAT and FNYEAQ (reference sequence). CDR3 region: CASSSDPPGRETQYF. The DNA of the CDR3 is TGTGCTAGCAGCTCCGACCCGCCGGGTCGGGAGACCCAGTACTTC.

The rearrangement joins TRBV14 to TRBJ1-4; tentatively, D is TRBD1 (5 bases). The CDR3 is 15 amino acids. The V end lost 2 bases, the J end lost 2 bases, and 9 bases lay between the germline ends. CDR1 SGHDN and CDR2 FVKESK come from the germline V gene. CDR3 region: CASSQTGGTNEKLFF. In DNA form, the CDR3 reads TGTGCCAGCAGCCAAACCGGGGGGACTAATGAAAAACTGTTTTTT.

The V and J genes are TRBV7-2 and TRBJ2-1; D might be TRBD1 or TRBD2, each matching 5 bases. The length of the CDR3 is 14 residues. Germline V CDR1 and CDR2: SGHTA, FQGNSA. Deletions cut 5 bases from V and 7 bases from J, with 15 bases between. CDR3 loop: CASSIPPRENEQFF. CDR3 coding DNA: TGTGCCAGCAGCATACCGCCCAGGGAGAATGAGCAGTTCTTC.

The V call is TRBV5-1, the J call TRBJ2-2, with D perhaps TRBD1 (6 bases). CDR3 length: 17 residues. Germline assignment: CDR1 SGHRS and CDR2 YFSETQ. Trimming stripped 1 base from V and 2 bases from J, with 15 bases between. CDR3 residues: CASSLKFGTINTGELFF. CDR3 DNA: TGCGCCAGCAGCTTGAAGTTTGGGACAATAAACACCGGGGAGCTGTTTTTT.

The chain joins TRBV18 to TRBJ1-1; no firm D call. CDR1 KGHSH and CDR2 LQKENI come from the germline V gene. This CDR3 is 13 amino acids long. The V gene lost 6 bases and the J gene lost 3 bases, with 11 bases spanning the gap. CDR3 sequence (DNA): TGTGCCAGCTCGTCGGATCAGTACACTGAAGCTTTCTTT. Its protein product is CASSSDQYTEAFF.

The genes are TRBV6-6 and TRBJ1-3; TRBD1 is a possible D gene (6 bases). Trimming removed 5 bases at V and 2 bases at J, with 10 bases between. Germline CDR1 and CDR2: MNHNY and SVGAGI (reference sequence). The CDR3 has 14 amino acids. This chain's CDR3 is CASSRGGTGNTIYF. The CDR3 bases are TGTGCCAGCAGTAGAGGGGGGACTGGAAACACCATATATTTT.

CDR3 amino acids: CASSLDGGETQYF. CDR3 DNA sequence: TGTGCCAGCAGCTTAGATGGAGGGGAGACCCAGTACTTC. This chain joins TRBV7-2 and TRBJ2-5; possibly TRBD2 for D (6 bases). Germline V gives CDR1 SGHTA, CDR2 FQGNSA. Trimming took 1 base from V and 5 from J, leaving 8 bases between them. This CDR3 region has 13 residues.

The CDR3 nucleotides are TGTGCCAGCGCTAGTTCCGCAAACGAGCAGTACTTC. Protein: CASASSANEQYF. This chain links TRBV6-5 with TRBJ2-7; D remains ambiguous. Germline-derived CDR1 and CDR2 are MNHEY and SVGAGI. The length of the CDR3 is 12 residues. Between the trimmed V and J ends, which lost 8 bases and 5 bases, there was a span of 13 bases.

The chain combines TRBV4-1 with TRBJ2-7, with D perhaps matching TRBD2 (5 bases). The germline CDR1 and CDR2 sequences are MGHRA and YSYEKL. The CDR3 length is 13 residues. V lost 4 bases to trimming and J lost 3 bases, with 10 bases between them. The chain's CDR3 is CASSPTGNYEQYF. As DNA, the CDR3 is TGCGCCAGCAGCCCGACGGGGAACTACGAGCAGTACTTC.

This sequence joins TRBV11-3 and TRBJ2-7; 9 bases map to TRBD1. V was clipped by 3 bases and J by 3 bases; unmatched bases: 6. The CDR3 contains 15 residues. The germline gives CDR1 SGHNT, CDR2 YENEEA. CDR3 in amino acids: CASSFGPGQGYEQYF. CDR3 DNA: TGTGCCAGCAGCTTCGGTCCGGGACAGGGCTACGAGCAGTACTTC.

This clone was detected a few times. This chain uses TRBV15 with TRBJ2-7; D remains unclear. The germline gives CDR1 LNHNV, CDR2 YYDKDF (reference sequence). The ends were cut back, 0 bases at V and 8 bases at J, with 14 bases in the middle. This CDR3 contains 14 residues. The CDR3 DNA reads as TGTGCCACCAGCAGAGATCGTTGGGCAGAAAAGCAGTACTTC. Translating it yields CATSRDRWAEKQYF.

The gene calls are TRBV28 and TRBJ2-1; D not certain. V lost 4 bases, J lost 13 bases, and 11 bases lay in between. CDR1 and CDR2 from the germline V gene are MDHEN and SYDVKM. This CDR3 contains 11 residues. CDR3 loop: CASSSTMFQFF. The CDR3 DNA is TGTGCCAGCAGTTCAACAATGTTTCAGTTCTTC.

The chain employs TRBV7-9 and TRBJ2-3, with TRBD2 identical over 7 bases. J gave up 1 base and V 6 bases, and 10 bases lay outside the gene matches. The CDR3 length is 16 residues. Germline loops: CDR1 SEHNR, CDR2 FQNEAQ (reference sequence). Here the CDR3 reads CASSLGDYRGTDTQYF. CDR3 in DNA: TGTGCCAGCAGTCTTGGGGACTACCGGGGCACAGATACGCAGTATTTT.

The V gene is TRBV27, the J gene TRBJ1-1; no clear D. The CDR3 sequence is 12 residues long. V lost 4 bases and J lost 0, with 3 bases in between. CDR1 MNHEY and CDR2 SMNVEV come from the germline V gene (reference sequence). Written as DNA, the CDR3 is TGTGCCAGCAGTTCGGTGAACACTGAAGCTTTCTTT. Protein: CASSSVNTEAFF.

The gene calls are TRBV27 and TRBJ2-7; the D is unclear. CDR3 length: 12 residues. V dropped 7 bases and J dropped 3 bases, with 10 bases sitting between them. Germline V gene lookup returns CDR1 MNHEY and CDR2 SMNVEV (reference sequence). The DNA for the CDR3 is TGTGCCAGCATGGGCAGGAACTACGAGCAGTACTTC. Translation gives CASMGRNYEQYF.

The chain links TRBV12-5 to TRBJ2-1; D is perhaps TRBD1 or TRBD2 (6 bases each). Trimming removed 3 bases from V and 7 bases from J, with 7 bases in between. Per germline, CDR1 LGHNT and CDR2 FRNRAP. The CDR3 is made up of 12 amino acids. The CDR3: CASGLGGNEQFF. The DNA of the CDR3 is TGTGCTAGTGGTTTAGGGGGGAATGAGCAGTTCTTC.

The chain recombines TRBV5-1 with TRBJ2-1, with 8 bases aligning to TRBD2. Germline V gene lookup returns CDR1 SGHRS and CDR2 YFSETQ. The CDR3 contains 15 residues. After removal of 4 bases from V and 4 bases from J, the junction contained 7 bases not matched to a gene. CDR3 bases: TGCGCCAGCAGCCCGGGACTAGGTAGTTACAATGAGCAGTTCTTC. Amino acids: CASSPGLGSYNEQFF.

The chain employs TRBV7-6 and TRBJ1-5, with D tentatively TRBD1 (6 bases). The CDR3 covers 12 residues. V dropped 5 bases and J dropped 7 bases, with 9 bases sitting between them. CDR1 is SGHVS, CDR2 FNYEAQ, per germline. The CDR3 sequence: CASSQGGQPQHF. In DNA, the CDR3 is TGTGCCAGCAGCCAAGGGGGACAGCCCCAGCATTTT.

V and J are TRBV5-1 and TRBJ2-7; D not certain. The CDR3 has 13 amino acids. CDR1 is SGHRS, CDR2 YFSETQ, per germline. V was trimmed by 0 bases and J by 4 bases, leaving 8 bases between them. The CDR3: CASSLDPGYEQYF. The CDR3 DNA sequence: TGCGCCAGCAGCTTGGATCCCGGTTACGAGCAGTACTTC.

This chain uses TRBV11-3 with TRBJ1-1, with no clear D. This CDR3 is 12 amino acids long. The germline V and J ends were trimmed by 8 bases and 7 bases, with 14 bases remaining between them. CDR1 is SGHNT, CDR2 YENEEA, per germline. The CDR3 coding sequence is TGTGCCAGCGGACGAACCCGGGATGAAGCTTTCTTT. As protein: CASGRTRDEAFF.